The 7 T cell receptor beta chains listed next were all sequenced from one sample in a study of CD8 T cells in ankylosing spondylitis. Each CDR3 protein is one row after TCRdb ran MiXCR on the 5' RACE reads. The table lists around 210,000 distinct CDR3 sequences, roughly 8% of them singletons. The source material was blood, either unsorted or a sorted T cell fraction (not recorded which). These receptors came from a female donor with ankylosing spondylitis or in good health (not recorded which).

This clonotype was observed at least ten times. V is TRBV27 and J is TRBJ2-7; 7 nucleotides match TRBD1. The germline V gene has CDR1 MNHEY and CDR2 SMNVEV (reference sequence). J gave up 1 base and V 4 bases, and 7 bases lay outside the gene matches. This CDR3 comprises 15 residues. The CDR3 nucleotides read TGTGCCAGCAGTTCGACAGGGATTGTTTCCTACGAGCAGTACTTC. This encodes CASSSTGIVSYEQYF.

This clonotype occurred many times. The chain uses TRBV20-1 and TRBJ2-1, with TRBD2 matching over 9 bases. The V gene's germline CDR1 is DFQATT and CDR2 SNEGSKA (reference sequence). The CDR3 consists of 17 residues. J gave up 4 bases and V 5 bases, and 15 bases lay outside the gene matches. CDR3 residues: CSAGLAYSGSAYNEQFF. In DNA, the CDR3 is TGCAGTGCTGGACTAGCATATAGCGGGAGCGCTTACAATGAGCAGTTCTTC.

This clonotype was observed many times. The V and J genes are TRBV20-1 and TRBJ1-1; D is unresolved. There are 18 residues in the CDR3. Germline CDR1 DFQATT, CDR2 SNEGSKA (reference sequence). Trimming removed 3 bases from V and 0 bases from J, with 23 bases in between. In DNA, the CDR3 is TGCAGTGCTAGTCTGGACGAATGGACGGACCCGATGAACACTGAAGCTTTCTTT. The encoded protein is CSASLDEWTDPMNTEAFF.

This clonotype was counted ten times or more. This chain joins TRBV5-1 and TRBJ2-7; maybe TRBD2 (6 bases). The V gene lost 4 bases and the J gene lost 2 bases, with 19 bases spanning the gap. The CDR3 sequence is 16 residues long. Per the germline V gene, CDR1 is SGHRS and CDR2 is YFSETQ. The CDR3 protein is CASSPSYSSAAYEQYF. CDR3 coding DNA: TGCGCCAGCAGCCCATCGTATTCTAGCGCCGCCTACGAGCAGTACTTC.

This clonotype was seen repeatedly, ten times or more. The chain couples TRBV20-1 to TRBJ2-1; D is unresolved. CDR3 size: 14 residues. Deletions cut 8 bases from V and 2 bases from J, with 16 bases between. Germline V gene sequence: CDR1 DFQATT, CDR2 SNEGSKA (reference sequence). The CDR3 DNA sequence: TGCAGTACCCTAGGCGCGGAGACCTACAATGAGCAGTTCTTC. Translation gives CSTLGAETYNEQFF.

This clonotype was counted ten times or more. This CDR3 reads CASSGLAGEQYF. CDR3 DNA sequence: TGTGCCAGCAGCGGACTAGCCGGGGAGCAGTACTTC. The chain links TRBV6-5 to TRBJ2-7; 8 bases match TRBD2. The CDR3 has 12 residues. Germline CDR1 MNHEY, CDR2 SVGAGI. After removal of 6 bases from V and 7 bases from J, the junction contained 5 bases not matched to a gene.

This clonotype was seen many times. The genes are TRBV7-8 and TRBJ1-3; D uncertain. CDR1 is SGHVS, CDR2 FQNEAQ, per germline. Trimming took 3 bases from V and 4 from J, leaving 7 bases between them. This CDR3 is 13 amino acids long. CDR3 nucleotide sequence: TGTGCCAGCAGCTTTGGGCCAGGAAACACCATATATTTT. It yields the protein CASSFGPGNTIYF.